A selection of T cell receptor beta chains follows, all from one sample in a study of T-cell memory formation after mild COVID-19. TCRdb reprocessed the 5' RACE reads with MiXCR, giving one entry per CDR3 protein. The sample includes around 130,000 distinct CDR3 sequences, around 6.3% of them seen just once. Sequenced sample: PBMCs or a T cell subset sorted from them (not recorded which). The source is an adult woman who had mild COVID-19 (a few samples of this study predate the infection). Cell type and time point are not known. Each CDR3 is given with its conserved first and last residue. Each record gives: J gene, D gene, clone size, V gene, CDR3 protein, CDR3 DNA. The D gene is left open where the match is weak. Expanded clones get a size class; other rows say once, few or many, or leave the size out.

j_gene: TRBJ2-3
d_gene: NA
abundance: NA
v_gene: TRBV9
CDR3aa: CASSQTSQTDTQYF
CDR3nt: TGTGCCAGCTCCCAGACCAGCCAGACAGATACGCAGTATTTT

j_gene: TRBJ2-7
d_gene: NA
abundance: many
v_gene: TRBV5-1
CDR3aa: CASSLRRDGEQYF
CDR3nt: TGCGCCAGCAGCTTAAGACGGGACGGCGAGCAGTACTTC

j_gene: TRBJ2-1
d_gene: TRBD1
abundance: NA
v_gene: TRBV2
CDR3aa: CASRGGRGNEQFF
CDR3nt: TGTGCCAGCAGAGGGGGCAGAGGAAATGAGCAGTTCTTC

j_gene: TRBJ2-2
d_gene: TRBD1
abundance: many
v_gene: TRBV5-1
CDR3aa: CACRKTGTNTGELFF
CDR3nt: TGCGCCTGCCGAAAGACAGGGACGAACACCGGGGAGCTGTTTTTT

j_gene: TRBJ1-2
d_gene: TRBD1
abundance: NA
v_gene: TRBV7-2
CDR3aa: CASSRDRDFGYTF
CDR3nt: TGTGCCAGCAGCCGGGACAGGGATTTTGGCTACACCTTC

j_gene: TRBJ2-3
d_gene: NA
abundance: NA
v_gene: TRBV11-3
CDR3aa: CASSLGTGPQDTQYF
CDR3nt: TGTGCCAGCAGCTTAGGTACGGGGCCCCAAGATACGCAGTATTTT

j_gene: TRBJ2-7
d_gene: NA
abundance: many
v_gene: TRBV18
CDR3aa: CASSPRETSYEQYF
CDR3nt: TGTGCCAGCTCACCCCGGGAAACCTCCTACGAGCAGTACTTC

j_gene: TRBJ2-3
d_gene: TRBD2
abundance: many
v_gene: TRBV7-6
CDR3aa: CASSPQVGGAGDTQYF
CDR3nt: TGTGCCAGCAGCCCACAAGTCGGGGGGGCTGGAGATACGCAGTATTTT

j_gene: TRBJ1-4
d_gene: NA
abundance: NA
v_gene: TRBV12-3/TRBV12-4
CDR3aa: CASSPGVVEKLFF
CDR3nt: TGTGCCAGCAGCCCAGGGGTCGTCGAAAAACTGTTTTTT

j_gene: TRBJ2-1
d_gene: TRBD2
abundance: many
v_gene: TRBV5-6
CDR3aa: CASSLRPGSGGADEQFF
CDR3nt: TGTGCCAGCAGCTTGCGTCCGGGTAGCGGGGGGGCCGATGAGCAGTTCTTC

j_gene: TRBJ1-1
d_gene: NA
abundance: many
v_gene: TRBV29-1
CDR3aa: CSVQVSAEAFF
CDR3nt: TGCAGCGTACAGGTTTCCGCTGAAGCTTTCTTT

j_gene: TRBJ2-3
d_gene: TRBD1
abundance: many
v_gene: TRBV20-1
CDR3aa: CSARDQGADTQYF
CDR3nt: TGCAGTGCTAGAGACCAGGGGGCAGATACGCAGTATTTT

j_gene: TRBJ1-3
d_gene: NA
abundance: few
v_gene: TRBV9
CDR3aa: CASSVDAGNTIYF
CDR3nt: TGTGCCAGCAGCGTAGACGCTGGAAACACCATATATTTT

j_gene: TRBJ2-2
d_gene: TRBD2
abundance: few
v_gene: TRBV5-1
CDR3aa: CASSPGQGGVHGELFF
CDR3nt: TGCGCCAGCAGCCCTGGCCAGGGAGGGGTTCACGGGGAGCTGTTTTTT

j_gene: TRBJ1-4
d_gene: TRBD1
abundance: NA
v_gene: TRBV7-9
CDR3aa: CASSPQGGREKLFF
CDR3nt: TGTGCCAGCAGCCCCCAGGGGGGGAGAGAAAAACTGTTTTTT

j_gene: TRBJ1-6
d_gene: NA
abundance: many
v_gene: TRBV4-1
CDR3aa: CASSQVASPLHF
CDR3nt: TGCGCCAGCAGCCAAGTCGCGTCACCCCTCCACTTT

j_gene: TRBJ2-7
d_gene: NA
abundance: many
v_gene: TRBV30
CDR3aa: CAWNLGSYEQYF
CDR3nt: TGTGCCTGGAACCTGGGGAGTTACGAGCAGTACTTC

j_gene: TRBJ2-1
d_gene: NA
abundance: many
v_gene: TRBV11-2
CDR3aa: CASSSTPLRGTYNEQFF
CDR3nt: TGTGCCAGCAGCTCCACCCCCCTCCGGGGAACCTACAATGAGCAGTTCTTC

j_gene: TRBJ2-6
d_gene: NA
abundance: NA
v_gene: TRBV14
CDR3aa: CASSLRRLSGANVLTF
CDR3nt: TGTGCCAGCAGCCTACGACGGCTCTCTGGGGCCAACGTCCTGACTTTC

j_gene: TRBJ1-5
d_gene: NA
abundance: many
v_gene: TRBV3-1
CDR3aa: CASSSPGHNQPQHF
CDR3nt: TGTGCCAGCAGCTCACCGGGACACAATCAGCCCCAGCATTTT

j_gene: TRBJ1-2
d_gene: TRBD1
abundance: NA
v_gene: TRBV7-6
CDR3aa: CASSLGGTDGAGYTF
CDR3nt: TGTGCCAGCAGCTTAGGCGGGACAGACGGAGCAGGCTACACCTTC

j_gene: TRBJ2-4
d_gene: NA
abundance: many
v_gene: TRBV12-3/TRBV12-4
CDR3aa: CASVRGGTQVPNIQYF
CDR3nt: TGTGCCAGCGTGAGGGGTGGGACGCAGGTCCCAAACATTCAGTACTTC

j_gene: TRBJ1-5
d_gene: NA
abundance: few
v_gene: TRBV7-3
CDR3aa: CASSPPRQACNQPQHF
CDR3nt: TGTGCCAGCAGCCCCCCCCGACAGGCGTGCAATCAGCCCCAGCATTTT

j_gene: TRBJ1-1
d_gene: NA
abundance: many
v_gene: TRBV29-1
CDR3aa: CSVAGYEAFF
CDR3nt: TGCAGCGTTGCTGGCTACGAAGCTTTCTTT

j_gene: TRBJ2-5
d_gene: NA
abundance: many
v_gene: TRBV6-5
CDR3aa: CASSYSGGAETQYF
CDR3nt: TGTGCCAGCAGTTACTCTGGCGGGGCAGAGACCCAGTACTTC

j_gene: TRBJ1-1
d_gene: NA
abundance: NA
v_gene: TRBV30
CDR3aa: CAWNPLGTVNTEAFF
CDR3nt: TGTGCCTGGAACCCCCTAGGGACGGTGAACACTGAAGCTTTCTTT

j_gene: TRBJ1-5
d_gene: NA
abundance: NA
v_gene: TRBV20-1
CDR3aa: CSARVSGLYSNQPQHF
CDR3nt: TGCAGTGCTAGAGTTTCAGGACTCTATAGCAATCAGCCCCAGCATTTT

j_gene: TRBJ1-1
d_gene: NA
abundance: NA
v_gene: TRBV5-1
CDR3aa: CASSARGTDTEAFF
CDR3nt: TGCGCCAGCAGCGCCAGGGGCACGGACACTGAAGCTTTCTTT

j_gene: TRBJ2-1
d_gene: TRBD2
abundance: few
v_gene: TRBV27
CDR3aa: CASSSLGLAGGHDNEQFF
CDR3nt: TGTGCCAGCAGTTCCCTGGGACTAGCGGGGGGGCACGACAATGAGCAGTTCTTC

j_gene: TRBJ2-1
d_gene: NA
abundance: many
v_gene: TRBV25-1
CDR3aa: CASSPSPGKGGSYNEQFF
CDR3nt: TGTGCCAGCAGTCCTTCCCCGGGGAAGGGAGGCTCCTACAATGAGCAGTTCTTC

j_gene: TRBJ1-1
d_gene: NA
abundance: NA
v_gene: TRBV7-9
CDR3aa: CASSFGSSNTEAFF
CDR3nt: TGTGCCAGCAGCTTTGGCAGCAGTAACACTGAAGCTTTCTTT

j_gene: TRBJ1-4
d_gene: TRBD1
abundance: NA
v_gene: TRBV7-9
CDR3aa: CASSNPGTGFEKLFF
CDR3nt: TGTGCCAGCAGCAACCCCGGGACAGGGTTTGAAAAACTGTTTTTT

j_gene: TRBJ2-2
d_gene: TRBD2
abundance: many
v_gene: TRBV12-3/TRBV12-4
CDR3aa: CASSLAHSSGGITGELFF
CDR3nt: TGTGCCAGCAGTTTAGCGCATTCTAGCGGGGGAATCACCGGGGAGCTGTTTTTT

j_gene: TRBJ2-1
d_gene: TRBD2
abundance: few
v_gene: TRBV10-3
CDR3aa: CAIRGLAGAGNEQFF
CDR3nt: TGTGCCATCAGAGGCCTAGCGGGGGCGGGAAATGAGCAGTTCTTC

j_gene: TRBJ1-2
d_gene: NA
abundance: many
v_gene: TRBV7-9
CDR3aa: CASSKLAGQEFYGYTF
CDR3nt: TGTGCCAGCAGCAAACTTGCAGGGCAAGAATTCTATGGCTACACCTTC

j_gene: TRBJ2-3
d_gene: NA
abundance: many
v_gene: TRBV6-1
CDR3aa: CASSEVKQGSDTQYF
CDR3nt: TGTGCCAGCAGTGAAGTCAAGCAGGGGTCAGATACGCAGTATTTT

j_gene: TRBJ2-2
d_gene: TRBD1
abundance: many
v_gene: TRBV6-5
CDR3aa: CASSQPGGNTGELFF
CDR3nt: TGTGCCAGCAGTCAGCCAGGGGGGAACACCGGGGAGCTGTTTTTT

j_gene: TRBJ2-3
d_gene: TRBD2
abundance: NA
v_gene: TRBV20-1
CDR3aa: CSAKAGSGSLGLGTDTQYF
CDR3nt: TGCAGTGCGAAGGCGGGGAGCGGGAGCCTCGGGTTGGGCACAGATACGCAGTATTTT

j_gene: TRBJ2-2
d_gene: NA
abundance: few
v_gene: TRBV20-1
CDR3aa: CSVQDPRVRTGELFF
CDR3nt: TGCAGTGTCCAAGACCCCCGGGTTAGGACCGGGGAGCTGTTTTTT

j_gene: TRBJ2-5
d_gene: NA
abundance: NA
v_gene: TRBV18
CDR3aa: CASGGTDVQTQYF
CDR3nt: TGTGCCAGCGGGGGGACAGACGTCCAGACCCAGTACTTC

j_gene: TRBJ2-1
d_gene: TRBD2
abundance: few
v_gene: TRBV11-3
CDR3aa: CASSPGTSGAGEQFF
CDR3nt: TGTGCCAGCAGCCCAGGGACTAGCGGGGCCGGTGAGCAGTTCTTC

j_gene: TRBJ1-2
d_gene: NA
abundance: many
v_gene: TRBV4-2
CDR3aa: CASSQVNAGPLGYTF
CDR3nt: TGTGCCAGCAGCCAAGTAAACGCCGGACCCCTGGGCTACACCTTC

j_gene: TRBJ2-7
d_gene: NA
abundance: many
v_gene: TRBV20-1
CDR3aa: CSATEGALYEQYF
CDR3nt: TGCAGTGCCACCGAAGGGGCTCTCTACGAGCAGTACTTC

j_gene: TRBJ2-3
d_gene: TRBD2
abundance: few
v_gene: TRBV5-1
CDR3aa: CASSPATGGDTQYF
CDR3nt: TGCGCCAGCAGCCCCGCCACCGGGGGGGATACGCAGTATTTT

j_gene: TRBJ2-7
d_gene: TRBD2
abundance: few
v_gene: TRBV12-5
CDR3aa: CASGPPGLAHYEQYF
CDR3nt: TGTGCTAGTGGTCCGCCGGGACTAGCGCATTACGAGCAGTACTTC

j_gene: TRBJ2-3
d_gene: NA
abundance: many
v_gene: TRBV7-3
CDR3aa: CASSLSPGVGTDTQYF
CDR3nt: TGTGCCAGCAGCTTATCCCCAGGGGTTGGCACAGATACGCAGTATTTT

j_gene: TRBJ2-5
d_gene: NA
abundance: many
v_gene: TRBV5-1
CDR3aa: CASRPGPAVETQYF
CDR3nt: TGCGCCAGCAGACCGGGACCAGCTGTGGAGACCCAGTACTTC

j_gene: TRBJ2-3
d_gene: NA
abundance: many
v_gene: TRBV7-8
CDR3aa: CASSLKDTQYF
CDR3nt: TGTGCCAGCAGCTTGAAAGATACGCAGTATTTT

j_gene: TRBJ2-7
d_gene: TRBD2
abundance: NA
v_gene: TRBV3-1
CDR3aa: CASSQEGLAANYEQYF
CDR3nt: TGTGCCAGCAGCCAAGAAGGACTAGCGGCCAACTACGAGCAGTACTTC

j_gene: TRBJ2-3
d_gene: NA
abundance: NA
v_gene: TRBV12-3/TRBV12-4
CDR3aa: CASSSGGGDTQYF
CDR3nt: TGTGCCAGCAGTTCCGGCGGCGGAGATACGCAGTATTTT